The subject of this entry is one T cell receptor (beta chain). V was shortened by 1 base and J by 4 bases, with 17 bases between the two germline ends. The CDR3 is 16 residues long. Germline CDR1 SGHTS, CDR2 YDEGEE. The protocol was immunoSEQ multiplex PCR, while the TCRdb copy is restricted to in-frame clones and leaves out a portion. The data hold about 700,000 clones, with 74% observed a single time. The data are from a study of shared clonotypes between healthy human individuals. The chain employs TRBV5-8 and TRBJ1-2; D gene uncertain. This receptor was obtained from a woman aged 30 to 39 in good health. The sequencing sample was made of memory CD4+ T cells sorted from blood. As to subset: CD45RA-negative fraction. The CDR3 loop is CASSLRPIASRYGYTF. The DNA of the CDR3 is TGTGCCAGCAGCTTGCGGCCTATCGCGAGCCGCTATGGCTACACCTTC.